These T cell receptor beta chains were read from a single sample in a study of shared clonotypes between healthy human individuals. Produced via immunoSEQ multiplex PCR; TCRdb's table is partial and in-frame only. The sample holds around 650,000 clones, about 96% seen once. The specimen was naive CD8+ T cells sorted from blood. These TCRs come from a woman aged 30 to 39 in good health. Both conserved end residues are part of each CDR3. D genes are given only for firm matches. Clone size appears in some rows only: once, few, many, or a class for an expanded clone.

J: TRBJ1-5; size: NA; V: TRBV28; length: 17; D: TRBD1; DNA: TGTGCCAGCCGCCGGGACAGGGGGTTTTATAGCAATCAGCCCCAGCATTTT; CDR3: CASRRDRGFYSNQPQHF
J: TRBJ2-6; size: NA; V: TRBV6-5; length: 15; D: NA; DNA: TGTGCCAGCAGTCCGCGGCTCTCTGGGGCCAACGTCCTGACTTTC; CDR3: CASSPRLSGANVLTF
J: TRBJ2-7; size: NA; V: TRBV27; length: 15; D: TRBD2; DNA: TGTGCCAGCAGCATGACTAGCTTGGTTGCCTACGAGCAGTACTTC; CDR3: CASSMTSLVAYEQYF
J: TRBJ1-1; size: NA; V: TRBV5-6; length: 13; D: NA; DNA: TGTGCCAGCAGCCCGAACCCTTCCCTTGAAGCTTTCTTT; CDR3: CASSPNPSLEAFF
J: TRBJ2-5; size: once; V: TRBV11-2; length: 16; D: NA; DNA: TGTGCCAGCAGCTTAGCTGGGAGATGGCTTCAAGAGACCCAGTACTTC; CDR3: CASSLAGRWLQETQYF
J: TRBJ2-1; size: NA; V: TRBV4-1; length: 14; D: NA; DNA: TGCGCCAGCAGCCAAGGGGGTCTGTTGGGGGAGCAGTTCTTC; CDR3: CASSQGGLLGEQFF
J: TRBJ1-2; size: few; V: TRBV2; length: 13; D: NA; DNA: TGTGCCAGCAGTAGTTTCACTAACTATGGCTACACCTTC; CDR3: CASSSFTNYGYTF
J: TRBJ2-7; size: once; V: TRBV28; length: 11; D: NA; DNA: TGTGCCAGCAGTCAAGGGGGTGAGCAGTACTTC; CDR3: CASSQGGEQYF
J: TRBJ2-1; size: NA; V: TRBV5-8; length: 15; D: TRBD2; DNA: TGTGCCAGCAGCTTGGGGACTAGCGGGACTAATGAGCAGTTCTTC; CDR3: CASSLGTSGTNEQFF
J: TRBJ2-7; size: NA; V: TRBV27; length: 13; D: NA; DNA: TGTGCCAGCAGTTTGGGCATAGCCTACGAGCAGTACTTC; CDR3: CASSLGIAYEQYF
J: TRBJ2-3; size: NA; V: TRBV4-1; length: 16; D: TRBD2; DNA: TGCGCCAGCAGCCAGTGGATAGCGGGCAACACAGATACGCAGTATTTT; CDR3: CASSQWIAGNTDTQYF
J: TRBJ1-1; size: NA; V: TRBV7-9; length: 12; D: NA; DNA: TGTGCCAGCAGCTTAGCACGGAGAGAGGCTTTCTTT; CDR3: CASSLARREAFF
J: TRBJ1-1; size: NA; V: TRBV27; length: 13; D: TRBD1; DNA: TGTGCCAGCAGCCAGGGGGGGAGCACTGAAGCTTTCTTT; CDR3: CASSQGGSTEAFF
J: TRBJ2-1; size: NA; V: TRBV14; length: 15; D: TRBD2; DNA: TGTGCCAGCAGCCACCAACTAGCGGGATACAATGAGCAGTTCTTC; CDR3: CASSHQLAGYNEQFF
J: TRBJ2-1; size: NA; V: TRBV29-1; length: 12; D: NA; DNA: TGCAGCGTCCGGCCGAAAAACAATGAGCAGTTCTTC; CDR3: CSVRPKNNEQFF
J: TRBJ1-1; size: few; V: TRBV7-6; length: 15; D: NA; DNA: TGTGCCAGCAGGGACACGGGACGGATGAACACTGAAGCTTTCTTT; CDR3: CASRDTGRMNTEAFF
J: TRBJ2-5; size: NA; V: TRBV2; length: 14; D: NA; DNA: TGTGCCAGCAGTGACCTTGAGGGGCGAGAGACCCAGTACTTC; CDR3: CASSDLEGRETQYF
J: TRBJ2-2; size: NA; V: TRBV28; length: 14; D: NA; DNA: TGTGCCAGCAACCCAACCGGGGCGGGCGGGGAGCTGTTTTTT; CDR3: CASNPTGAGGELFF
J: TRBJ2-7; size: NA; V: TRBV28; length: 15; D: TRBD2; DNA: TGTGCCAGCAGTTTATTCCGACTAGCGCCCTACGAGCAGTACTTC; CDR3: CASSLFRLAPYEQYF
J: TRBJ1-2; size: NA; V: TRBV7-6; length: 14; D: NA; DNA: TGTGCCAGCAGCTTAGAGGGGTTCTACGGTGGCTACACCTTC; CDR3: CASSLEGFYGGYTF
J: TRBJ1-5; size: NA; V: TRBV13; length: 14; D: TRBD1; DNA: TGTGCCAGCAGCCTGGGGACAGGCAATCAGCCCCAGCATTTT; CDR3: CASSLGTGNQPQHF
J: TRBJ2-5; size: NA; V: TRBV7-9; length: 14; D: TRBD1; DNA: TGTGCCAGCAGCAGGGACAGGGGGCAGGAGACCCAGTACTTC; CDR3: CASSRDRGQETQYF
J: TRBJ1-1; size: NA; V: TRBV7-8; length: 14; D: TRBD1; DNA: TGTGCCAGCAGCTCTGGGACAGGGCAAACTGAAGCTTTCTTT; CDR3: CASSSGTGQTEAFF
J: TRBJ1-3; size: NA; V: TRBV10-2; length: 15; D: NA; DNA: TGCGCCAGCAGTGAGTCCCGGGGCGGTGGAAACACCATATATTTT; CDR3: CASSESRGGGNTIYF
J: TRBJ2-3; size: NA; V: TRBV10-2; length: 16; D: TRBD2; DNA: TGCGCCAGCAGTGTTACGGGAGGGTGGGGCACAGATACGCAGTATTTT; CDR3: CASSVTGGWGTDTQYF
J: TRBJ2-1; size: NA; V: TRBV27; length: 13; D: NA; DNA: TGTGCCAGCAGTTCGGTCTCCTACAATGAGCAGTTCTTC; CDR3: CASSSVSYNEQFF
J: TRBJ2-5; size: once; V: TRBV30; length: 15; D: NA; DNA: TGTGCCTGGAGTCACCCCGTGGACGGGGGAGAGACCCAGTACTTC; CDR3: CAWSHPVDGGETQYF
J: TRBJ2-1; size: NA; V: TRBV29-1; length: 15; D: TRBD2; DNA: TGCAGCGTTGGAGGGGGACTAGCGGGAGTCGGTGAGCAGTTCTTC; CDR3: CSVGGGLAGVGEQFF